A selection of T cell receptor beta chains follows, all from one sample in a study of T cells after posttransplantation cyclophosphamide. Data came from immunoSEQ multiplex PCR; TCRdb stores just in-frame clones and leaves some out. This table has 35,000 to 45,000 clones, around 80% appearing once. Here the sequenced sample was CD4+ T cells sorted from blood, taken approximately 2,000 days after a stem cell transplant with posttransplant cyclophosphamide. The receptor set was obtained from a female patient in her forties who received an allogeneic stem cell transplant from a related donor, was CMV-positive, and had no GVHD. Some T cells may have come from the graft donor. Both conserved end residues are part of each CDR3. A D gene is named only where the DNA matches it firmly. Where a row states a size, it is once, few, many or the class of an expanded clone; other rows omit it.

CDR3: CASSFGGNTEAFF; DNA: TGTGCCAGCAGCTTCGGGGGGAACACTGAAGCTTTCTTT; J: TRBJ1-1; size: few; V: TRBV7-2; D: NA
CDR3: CASSPERVSEAKNIQYF; DNA: TGCGCCAGCAGCCCAGAACGGGTTTCCGAAGCCAAAAACATTCAGTACTTC; J: TRBJ2-4; size: NA; V: TRBV4-1; D: NA
CDR3: CSVVRDYEQYF; DNA: TGCAGCGTTGTCAGGGACTACGAGCAGTACTTC; J: TRBJ2-7; size: NA; V: TRBV29-1; D: NA
CDR3: CASRVTGADTQYF; DNA: TGTGCCAGCAGAGTAACAGGGGCAGATACGCAGTATTTT; J: TRBJ2-3; size: NA; V: TRBV6-4; D: TRBD1
CDR3: CASSEGIITSTDTQYF; DNA: TGTGCCAGCAGTGAAGGTATCATTACTAGCACAGATACGCAGTATTTT; J: TRBJ2-3; size: once; V: TRBV6-1; D: NA
CDR3: CASRNSAGLNTGELFF; DNA: TGTGCCAGCAGAAACTCAGCGGGTCTGAACACCGGGGAGCTGTTTTTT; J: TRBJ2-2; size: NA; V: TRBV27; D: NA
CDR3: CASSSLLETQETQYF; DNA: TGTGCCAGTAGTTCCCTCTTGGAGACCCAAGAGACCCAGTACTTC; J: TRBJ2-5; size: NA; V: TRBV19; D: NA
CDR3: CASSDSGRGADTQYF; DNA: TGTGCCAGCAGTGACTCGGGCAGGGGTGCAGATACGCAGTATTTT; J: TRBJ2-3; size: NA; V: TRBV6-4; D: NA
CDR3: CASSLEVGPRTLNEKLFF; DNA: TGTGCCAGCAGCTTAGAAGTGGGGCCAAGAACATTAAATGAAAAACTGTTTTTT; J: TRBJ1-4; size: NA; V: TRBV7-9; D: NA
CDR3: CASSPPSTGTGSSSYNSPLHF; DNA: TGTGCCAGCAGTCCCCCAAGCACCGGGACAGGGTCTTCATCCTATAATTCACCCCTCCACTTT; J: TRBJ1-6; size: NA; V: TRBV28; D: TRBD1
CDR3: CASSEVSSAGGGNEQYF; DNA: TGTGCCAGCAGTGAAGTTAGTTCGGCGGGGGGAGGAAACGAGCAGTACTTC; J: TRBJ2-7; size: NA; V: TRBV6-1; D: TRBD2
CDR3: CASSVGTGWQETQYF; DNA: TGTGCCAGCAGCGTAGGGACAGGTTGGCAAGAGACCCAGTACTTC; J: TRBJ2-5; size: NA; V: TRBV9; D: TRBD1
CDR3: CASSGQRYGYTF; DNA: TGTGCCAGCTCGGGACAGCGGTATGGCTACACCTTC; J: TRBJ1-2; size: few; V: TRBV18; D: TRBD1
CDR3: CASSWGGGGNEQYF; DNA: TGTGCCAGCAGCTGGGGTGGGGGGGGCAACGAGCAGTACTTC; J: TRBJ2-7; size: NA; V: TRBV5-6; D: NA
CDR3: CASSIQGWETQYF; DNA: TGTGCCAGTAGTATTCAGGGGTGGGAGACCCAGTACTTC; J: TRBJ2-5; size: NA; V: TRBV19; D: NA
CDR3: CAISEGGTHYF; DNA: TGTGCCATCAGTGAGGGGGGGACTCACTACTTT; J: TRBJ1-6; size: few; V: TRBV10-3; D: NA
CDR3: CASSKERRGQDQPQHF; DNA: TGTGCCAGCAGCAAAGAGCGCAGGGGGCAGGATCAGCCCCAGCATTTT; J: TRBJ1-5; size: NA; V: TRBV21-1; D: NA
CDR3: CASSLAQNSLNTGELFF; DNA: TGTGCCAGCAGCTTAGCGCAAAACAGTCTGAACACCGGGGAGCTGTTTTTT; J: TRBJ2-2; size: NA; V: TRBV7-9; D: NA
CDR3: CASSYFGKEGYEQYF; DNA: TGTGCCAGCAGTTATTTCGGGAAGGAGGGTTACGAGCAGTACTTC; J: TRBJ2-7; size: NA; V: TRBV6-5; D: NA
CDR3: CAAGSIGVSYGYTF; DNA: TGTGCCGCGGGCAGTATTGGGGTGAGCTATGGCTACACCTTC; J: TRBJ1-2; size: NA; V: TRBV19; D: NA
CDR3: CATSYSNQPQHF; DNA: TGTGCCACGAGTTATAGCAATCAGCCCCAGCATTTT; J: TRBJ1-5; size: few; V: TRBV19; D: NA
CDR3: CASSLEGGTGELFF; DNA: TGTGCCAGCAGCTTAGAAGGGGGCACCGGGGAGCTGTTTTTT; J: TRBJ2-2; size: NA; V: TRBV11-3; D: NA
CDR3: CASSRKGDTEAFF; DNA: TGTGCCAGCAGTCGAAAGGGGGACACTGAAGCTTTCTTT; J: TRBJ1-1; size: NA; V: TRBV6-1; D: NA
CDR3: CASSGMSVLAGFTDTQYF; DNA: TGTGCCAGCAGCGGTATGTCGGTACTAGCGGGGTTTACAGATACGCAGTATTTT; J: TRBJ2-3; size: NA; V: TRBV9; D: TRBD2
CDR3: CASSLTGITEAFF; DNA: TGTGCCAGCAGCTTGACAGGGATCACTGAAGCTTTCTTT; J: TRBJ1-1; size: NA; V: TRBV5-6; D: NA
CDR3: CASSQERRRGTSSTDTQYF; DNA: TGCGCCAGCAGCCAAGAAAGGAGAAGGGGGACCTCTAGCACAGATACGCAGTATTTT; J: TRBJ2-3; size: NA; V: TRBV4-1; D: NA
CDR3: CASSRGGGYEQYF; DNA: TGTGCCAGCTCACGCGGGGGGGGCTACGAGCAGTACTTC; J: TRBJ2-7; size: few; V: TRBV18; D: TRBD2
CDR3: CASSLSGGGDTQYF; DNA: TGCGCCAGCAGCTTGTCGGGGGGGGGAGATACGCAGTATTTT; J: TRBJ2-3; size: NA; V: TRBV5-1; D: TRBD2
CDR3: CASSLTWGDEQYF; DNA: TGTGCCAGCAGCCTTACCTGGGGGGACGAGCAGTACTTC; J: TRBJ2-7; size: few; V: TRBV6-1; D: NA
CDR3: CASSATGGLQETQYF; DNA: TGCGCCAGCTCCGCGACGGGGGGGCTCCAAGAGACCCAGTACTTC; J: TRBJ2-5; size: NA; V: TRBV5-1; D: TRBD2
CDR3: CASSLASGRLFNNEQFF; DNA: TGTGCCAGCAGCTTAGCGTCAGGGAGGCTGTTTAACAATGAGCAGTTCTTC; J: TRBJ2-1; size: NA; V: TRBV13; D: NA
CDR3: CASSLRRETQYF; DNA: TGTGCCAGCAGCTTAAGGAGGGAGACCCAGTACTTC; J: TRBJ2-5; size: NA; V: TRBV2; D: NA
CDR3: CASSVVSGTGTEAFF; DNA: TGTGCCAGCAGCGTAGTGTCAGGAACGGGGACTGAAGCTTTCTTT; J: TRBJ1-1; size: NA; V: TRBV9; D: NA
CDR3: CASSLGIQGSNSPLHF; DNA: TGTGCCAGCAGCTTGGGAATCCAGGGTAGTAATTCACCCCTCCACTTT; J: TRBJ1-6; size: NA; V: TRBV5-4; D: NA
CDR3: CASSLGQVGRTDTQYF; DNA: TGTGCCAGCAGCCTTGGACAGGTCGGGCGCACAGATACGCAGTATTTT; J: TRBJ2-3; size: once; V: TRBV7-2; D: TRBD1
CDR3: CASRIQSGTLAGYTF; DNA: TGCGCCAGCCGTATCCAATCCGGGACTTTAGCAGGCTACACCTTC; J: TRBJ1-2; size: once; V: TRBV5-1; D: NA
CDR3: CSVDFGTANTGELFF; DNA: TGCAGCGTTGACTTCGGGACAGCAAACACCGGGGAGCTGTTTTTT; J: TRBJ2-2; size: once; V: TRBV29-1; D: TRBD1
CDR3: CASRVQGANGYTF; DNA: TGTGCCAGCAGGGTACAGGGGGCTAATGGCTACACCTTC; J: TRBJ1-2; size: NA; V: TRBV28; D: TRBD1
CDR3: CASSEWVAGQPQHF; DNA: TGTGCCAGCAGTGAATGGGTGGCAGGTCAGCCCCAGCATTTT; J: TRBJ1-5; size: NA; V: TRBV25-1; D: NA
CDR3: CASGQGARNEQFF; DNA: TGTGCCAGCGGACAGGGGGCTAGAAATGAGCAGTTCTTC; J: TRBJ2-1; size: NA; V: TRBV18; D: TRBD1
CDR3: CSVELEGLVTQYF; DNA: TGCAGCGTTGAATTGGAGGGGTTAGTGACCCAGTACTTC; J: TRBJ2-5; size: NA; V: TRBV29-1; D: NA
CDR3: CASSLGGLAGGGIYEQYF; DNA: TGCGCCAGCAGCTTGGGGGGACTAGCGGGGGGCGGAATCTACGAGCAGTACTTC; J: TRBJ2-7; size: NA; V: TRBV5-1; D: TRBD2
CDR3: CASSSLGPLNTEAFF; DNA: TGTGCCAGTAGTTCCCTAGGTCCTTTGAACACTGAAGCTTTCTTT; J: TRBJ1-1; size: NA; V: TRBV19; D: NA
CDR3: CASSQDRLAGAQYF; DNA: TGTGCCAGCAGCCAAGACCGACTAGCGGGGGCCCAGTACTTC; J: TRBJ2-5; size: NA; V: TRBV4-2; D: TRBD2
CDR3: CASSQVGQLSNEQFF; DNA: TGTGCCAGCAGCCAAGTTGGACAACTAAGCAATGAGCAGTTCTTC; J: TRBJ2-1; size: NA; V: TRBV14; D: NA
CDR3: CASNRDRAYEQYF; DNA: TGTGCCAGCAATCGGGACAGGGCCTACGAGCAGTACTTC; J: TRBJ2-7; size: NA; V: TRBV6-6; D: TRBD1
CDR3: CASTRQGRSSSPLHF; DNA: TGTGCCAGCACCAGACAGGGGAGAAGTAGTTCACCCCTCCACTTT; J: TRBJ1-6; size: few; V: TRBV5-8; D: TRBD1
CDR3: CAITQDRVKVYEQYF; DNA: TGTGCCATCACTCAGGACAGGGTAAAAGTGTACGAGCAGTACTTC; J: TRBJ2-7; size: NA; V: TRBV10-3; D: TRBD1
CDR3: CASSRSGTGDSPLHF; DNA: TGTGCCAGCAGCAGATCCGGGACAGGGGATTCACCCCTCCACTTT; J: TRBJ1-6; size: NA; V: TRBV7-8; D: TRBD1
CDR3: CASSLGDSSNQPQHF; DNA: TGCGCCAGCAGCTTGGGAGATTCTTCCAATCAGCCCCAGCATTTT; J: TRBJ1-5; size: NA; V: TRBV5-1; D: NA
CDR3: CASSLNSRGSYNEQFF; DNA: TGCGCCAGCAGCTTGAACTCCAGGGGGTCCTACAATGAGCAGTTCTTC; J: TRBJ2-1; size: few; V: TRBV5-1; D: TRBD1
CDR3: CATSRDRAGANTEAFF; DNA: TGTGCCACCAGCAGAGATCGGGCAGGGGCGAACACTGAAGCTTTCTTT; J: TRBJ1-1; size: NA; V: TRBV15; D: NA
CDR3: CASSSPLDSGNTIYF; DNA: TGTGCCAGCAGTTCTCCCCTAGACTCTGGAAACACCATATATTTT; J: TRBJ1-3; size: NA; V: TRBV6-5; D: NA
CDR3: CASSLTRGGKDTQYF; DNA: TGCGCCAGCAGCTTGACGAGGGGGGGTAAAGATACGCAGTATTTT; J: TRBJ2-3; size: NA; V: TRBV5-1; D: NA
CDR3: CASRASGGNTGELFF; DNA: TGTGCCAGCAGGGCTAGCGGGGGTAACACCGGGGAGCTGTTTTTT; J: TRBJ2-2; size: once; V: TRBV6-5; D: TRBD2